The sample holds many counts of the clone carrying this T cell receptor (beta chain). What it binds is not known. This specimen belongs to a study of Graves' ophthalmopathy and Graves' hyperthyroidism. Regarding the study as a whole: For predicting ophthalmopathy progression, the model had about 64% sensitivity and 72% to 75% specificity.

RNA transcripts provided the template for amplifying TCR beta CDR3 regions. Amplification began with first-round RT-PCR using HTBI primers, then second-round multiplex PCR was performed. Each CDR3 protein gets one entry after TCRdb re-called the multiplex PCR reads with MiXCR. Of approximately 540,000 distinct CDR3 sequences listed, under 45% are singletons. New diagnoses, under 2 months' duration, and ages 18 to 65 characterized the hyperthyroidism patients. In germline, CDR1 is SQVTM, CDR2 ANQGSEA. Trimming removed 4 bases from V and 4 bases from J, with 16 bases in between. The CDR3 spans 14 residues.

The specimen was peripheral blood or thyroid tissue (not recorded which). The chain couples TRBV29-1 to TRBJ1-2; D unresolved. This TCR came from an adult man with Graves' hyperthyroidism. The CDR3 here is CSVGQRWELYGYTF. In DNA, the CDR3 is TGCAGCGTTGGCCAAAGATGGGAGCTCTATGGCTACACCTTC.